What follows is one T cell receptor (beta chain) and its context. What it binds is not known. The data are from a study of cytomegalovirus exposure and HLA in healthy donors. Overall study results and limits: A later look showed TCR association rates differing by HLA locus, highest for DRB1 and lowest for HLA-C. Upon later analysis, HLA-associated TCR beta chains proved more clonally expanded than other, equally common chains.

The CDR3 consists of 10 residues. V lost 9 bases, J lost 6 bases, and 10 bases lay in between. From germline, CDR1 is SGHRS and CDR2 YFSETQ. Donors showed nominal health when sampled, although they likely had unrecorded immune exposures. Vbeta (60) and Jbeta (13) primers were used in the PCR. Produced via immunoSEQ multiplex PCR; TCRdb's table is partial and in-frame only. The sample holds about 190,000 clones, roughly four fifths seen once. The receptor was derived from a woman in her twenties or thirties in good health and CMV-seropositive. J is TRBJ2-7 and V is TRBV5-1; D gene uncertain. The sequencing sample was made of PBMCs. CDR3 amino acids: CATTPPEQYF. As DNA, the CDR3 is TGCGCCACCACACCCCCCGAGCAGTACTTC.